The rows below give T cell receptor beta chains drawn from one sample of a study of T cells in localized non-small cell lung cancer. The repertoire was sequenced with immunoSEQ multiplex PCR; TCRdb's copy has only in-frame clones and lacks some. The table has tens of thousands of clones, around nine tenths seen once. The source was peripheral blood, collected before any cancer treatment. These receptors were taken from a man aged 40-75 years with stage I squamous cell lung carcinoma. Both conserved end residues are part of each CDR3. The order of the fields is clone size, D gene, V gene, J gene, CDR3 protein, CDR3 DNA. A D gene is named only where the DNA matches it firmly. Clone size is stated in some rows and not others, as once, few, many or a class when expanded.

abundance: .
d_gene: .
v_gene: TRBV11-3
j_gene: TRBJ1-1
CDR3aa: CASSLGAEGSDTEAFF
CDR3nt: TGTGCCAGCAGCTTAGGGGCCGAGGGGTCGGACACTGAAGCTTTCTTT

abundance: .
d_gene: TRBD1
v_gene: TRBV7-9
j_gene: TRBJ1-1
CDR3aa: CASSWDSNTEAFF
CDR3nt: TGTGCCAGCAGTTGGGACAGCAACACTGAAGCTTTCTTT

abundance: once
d_gene: .
v_gene: TRBV30
j_gene: TRBJ1-1
CDR3aa: CAWRRGGGTEAFF
CDR3nt: TGTGCCTGGCGCCGTGGGGGGGGGACTGAAGCTTTCTTT

abundance: .
d_gene: .
v_gene: TRBV6-5
j_gene: TRBJ2-1
CDR3aa: CASSYSWGPSYNEQFF
CDR3nt: TGTGCCAGCAGTTACTCATGGGGACCCTCCTACAATGAGCAGTTCTTC

abundance: .
d_gene: .
v_gene: TRBV28
j_gene: TRBJ2-3
CDR3aa: CASSLPDSPTDTQYF
CDR3nt: TGTGCCAGCAGTTTACCCGACAGTCCCACAGATACGCAGTATTTT

abundance: .
d_gene: .
v_gene: TRBV10-3
j_gene: TRBJ1-2
CDR3aa: CATAQAVNYGYTF
CDR3nt: TGTGCCACCGCTCAAGCGGTTAACTATGGCTACACCTTC

abundance: .
d_gene: .
v_gene: TRBV5-1
j_gene: TRBJ2-1
CDR3aa: CASSLAGNEQFF
CDR3nt: TGCGCCAGCAGCTTGGCGGGCAATGAGCAGTTCTTC

abundance: .
d_gene: .
v_gene: TRBV5-1
j_gene: TRBJ1-4
CDR3aa: CASSLALNEKLFF
CDR3nt: TGCGCCAGCAGCTTGGCCCTTAATGAAAAACTGTTTTTT

abundance: .
d_gene: .
v_gene: TRBV14
j_gene: TRBJ1-2
CDR3aa: CASSQDRNYGYTF
CDR3nt: TGTGCCAGCAGCCAAGACCGCAACTATGGCTACACCTTC

abundance: .
d_gene: TRBD2
v_gene: TRBV27
j_gene: TRBJ2-1
CDR3aa: CASRTRAGGEYNEQFF
CDR3nt: TGTGCCAGCAGGACTCGAGCGGGGGGGGAATACAATGAGCAGTTCTTC

abundance: .
d_gene: TRBD1
v_gene: TRBV5-8
j_gene: TRBJ1-6
CDR3aa: CASSGQGYSPLHF
CDR3nt: TGTGCCAGCAGCGGACAGGGATATTCACCCCTCCACTTT

abundance: .
d_gene: .
v_gene: TRBV18
j_gene: TRBJ1-2
CDR3aa: CASSPRAQNQNNYGYTF
CDR3nt: TGTGCCAGCTCACCACGGGCACAGAACCAAAACAACTATGGCTACACCTTC

abundance: .
d_gene: .
v_gene: TRBV21-1
j_gene: TRBJ1-1
CDR3aa: CASSSFPENTEAFF
CDR3nt: TGTGCCAGCAGCAGTTTCCCAGAAAACACTGAAGCTTTCTTT

abundance: .
d_gene: .
v_gene: TRBV5-1
j_gene: TRBJ2-1
CDR3aa: CASSLLGGPYNEQFF
CDR3nt: TGCGCCAGCAGCTTACTCGGGGGCCCCTACAATGAGCAGTTCTTC

abundance: few
d_gene: .
v_gene: TRBV7-9
j_gene: TRBJ1-4
CDR3aa: CASSAGTEINEKLFF
CDR3nt: TGTGCCAGCAGCGCGGGGACGGAGATTAATGAAAAACTGTTTTTT

abundance: .
d_gene: TRBD1
v_gene: TRBV7-9
j_gene: TRBJ2-1
CDR3aa: CASSPWTGGNEQFF
CDR3nt: TGTGCCAGCAGCCCGTGGACAGGGGGCAATGAGCAGTTCTTC